The clone carrying this T cell receptor (beta chain) was observed many times. The data derive from a study of regulatory T cells in long-lasting Graves disease. Investigators prepared the TCR beta libraries by applying iRepertoire HTBI primers and Arm-PCR of CDR3 regions. MiXCR, applied by TCRdb to the multiplex PCR reads, yields one record per CDR3 protein. This sample has about 530,000 distinct CDR3 sequences, with roughly 15% found just once. Trimming took off 8 bases at V and 0 bases at J, with 13 bases between the two ends. This CDR3 contains 14 residues. The germline CDR1 and CDR2 sequences are ENHRY and SYGVKD. Stated time point: newly diagnosed GD, antithyroid drugs for less than 3 months. PBMCs were the source of the RNA used for TCR sequencing. These data were also reused for a study on T cells in Graves' hyperthyroidism and ophthalmopathy.

The receptor comes from a woman aged 35-65 years with Graves disease. This rearrangement joins TRBV10-3 to TRBJ1-1; D perhaps matches TRBD1 (5 bases). The starting material was peripheral blood mononuclear cells (PBMCs), obtained at new diagnosis, from a patient treated with antithyroid drugs. The CDR3 coding sequence is TGTGCCATCTGGGGGGAAAGGATGAACACTGAAGCTTTCTTT. Its protein is CAIWGERMNTEAFF.